The present T cell receptor beta chain was sequenced within a study of glioma-infiltrating T cells (dated by TCRdb to the mid-2010s). With regard to the full study: Sequencing of TCR alpha- and beta-chain repertoires was performed on glioma tissue, on non-neoplastic brain tissue, and on matched peripheral blood mononuclear cells. The paired cohort comprised three low-grade glioma patients, 7 or 8 primary glioblastoma patients and three non-glioma patients contributing non-neoplastic brain tissue. To gauge divergence between tissue and blood T-cell populations, every tissue-infiltrating repertoire was compared against the peripheral blood repertoire from the same patient. Study-wide conclusions, independent of this receptor: VJ-independent divergence between tissue and blood was below expectation in non-neoplastic patients but above expectation in all gliomas, especially low-grade gliomas. Only a very small number of CDR3 sequences turned up in both tissue and blood, a result put down to high CDR3 diversity combined with limited sampling. Group comparisons were based on small numbers of patients: three non-neoplastic, three low-grade glioma and seven to nine glioblastoma patients.

Details on this clonotype: Its antigen is still unknown. One end of the junction is discordant with germline, which a read error may explain.

CDR1 MNHNS and CDR2 SASEGT are derived from the germline V gene. The CDR3 goes from the cysteine to the phenylalanine over 12 residues. Only CDR3 DNA remains: 36 bases, in frame from the first base. The iRepertoire nested amplicon-rescue multiplex PCR (arm-PCR) platform was used to amplify TCR alpha and beta CDR3 regions from RNA. For one-step reverse transcription and amplification, roughly 90-450 ng of tissue mRNA or PBMC total RNA was used as input. Following bead purification, Illumina adapters were added through a secondary multiplex PCR, and the libraries were then gel-purified between 200 and 400 bp. Internal 6-nucleotide barcodes were carried by the libraries and were used for demultiplexing. Libraries were sequenced on an Illumina MiSeq with 2x220 or 2x250 nucleotide paired-end reads. Processing in the source paper ran as follows. Paired reads were merged using FLASH 1.2.11 and aligned with BWA-MEM to the GRCh37 human genome, and TRA and TRB reads were then extracted. An IMGT-derived reference of cassette sequences and CDR3 motifs, with pseudogenes included, was used for V and J assignment. Three-frame translation of reads was performed, and productive CDR3s were defined as those with a C...FGXG motif and no stop codons. A clonotype was defined as a unique combination of a V-J cassette pair and a CDR3 amino acid sequence. Hamming distance filtering was applied to reads, with thresholds set by the sequence error rate of each sample in mapped regions. Using fastp at Q25 and MiXCR, TCRdb reprocessed the public reads and kept productive beta chains. Each entry merges the rows of one CDR3 protein and shows their most common DNA and genes. TCRdb, not the authors, supplied the V and J calls. The sample records 9,500 to 12,000 distinct CDR3 sequences, under 65% of which are singletons. In total, the top ten clones hold about a fifth of the sample.

The sequencing input was glioma tissue, nonneoplastic brain tissue, or PBMCs (not recorded which). This receptor was obtained from a human donor with low-grade glioma or glioblastoma, undergoing nonglioma brain surgery, or in good health (not recorded which). The chain couples TRBV6-1 to TRBJ1-1; the D gene assignment is ambiguous. Read as DNA, the sequence is TGTGCCAGCAGTTCGGTGAACACTGTAGCTTTCTTT. Its protein reads: CASSSVNTVAFF.